These 2 T cell receptor beta chains came from one sample sequenced in a study of blood T cell repertoires in COVID-19 (dated by TCRdb to the early 2020s). The method behind the library was the immunoSEQ multiplex PCR assay. Here the immuneACCESS table is served through TCRdb, limited to in-frame sequences with V and J called. Missing clones are a known gap in these copies; in checked studies unresolved V genes cover under half, and the rest lacks a known reason. Present in this sample are tens of thousands of clones, over 80% of which were seen just once. Around a sixth of the sample belongs to the ten largest clones. Material for sequencing was peripheral blood. The source of these receptors is an elderly woman with acute or convalescent COVID-19.

The chain is built from TRBV18 and TRBJ1-2; 9 bases line up with TRBD1. V shed 6 bases and J 2 bases; nucleotides not matched to a gene: 1. The CDR3 contains 13 residues. CDR1 is KGHSH and CDR2 is LQKENI in the germline V gene. The CDR3 region is CASSGQGNYGYTF. CDR3 in DNA: TGTGCCAGCTCCGGACAGGGGAACTATGGCTACACCTTC.

This sequence joins TRBV24-1 and TRBJ2-1; 12 bases are a match to TRBD1. Unmatched junction bases numbered 18, after V lost 5 bases and J lost 2 bases. Germline assignment: CDR1 KGHDR and CDR2 SFDVKD. The CDR3 is made up of 21 amino acids. The chain's CDR3 is CATSGDRGQRLAVQPYNEQFF. The CDR3 bases are TGTGCCACCAGTGGGGACAGGGGGCAGAGACTAGCGGTCCAACCCTACAATGAGCAGTTCTTC.